This T cell receptor beta chain appears in the sequencing data of a study of OX40 agonist ivuxolimab in advanced cancers. With respect to this clone: The antigen remains unidentified.

Study findings and constraints: In the expanded peripheral T cells, antigen specificity was never determined.

Sequencing used immunoSEQ multiplex PCR; TCRdb keeps in-frame clones, though not all of them. The table shows roughly 24,000 clones, with over 80% occurring only once. The CDR3 length is 13 residues. Trimming left V 1 base short and J 7 bases short, with 8 bases between. Per the germline V gene, CDR1 is MGHRA and CDR2 is YSYEKL. Sequenced here: CD4+ or CD8+ T cells sorted from blood, sampled in a trial of the OX40 agonist ivuxolimab. V usage is TRBV4-1 and J usage is TRBJ1-5; D not resolved. The clonotype was recovered from an adult with an advanced solid tumor such as melanoma, head and neck, liver or kidney cancer. The CDR3 coding sequence is TGCGCCAGCAGCCAAGGGATTTGGCAGCCCCAGCATTTT. It encodes CASSQGIWQPQHF.